These 30 T cell receptor beta chains share one sample of origin, sequenced in a study of cytomegalovirus exposure and HLA in healthy donors. Primers: 60 Vbeta forward and 13 Jbeta reverse. Clones were read by immunoSEQ multiplex PCR, and TCRdb kept only the in-frame ones, dropping some. The sample contains a few hundred thousand clones, 70% to 85% of which appear only once. The specimen sequenced was PBMCs. All receptors derive from a middle-aged woman in good health and CMV-seronegative.

The chain carries TRBV5-4 and TRBJ1-1; TRBD1 matches at 11 bases. Germline V gene sequence: CDR1 SGHNT, CDR2 YYREEE (reference sequence). The CDR3 is made up of 18 amino acids. The V and J ends lost 1 base and 3 bases, in that order; junction bases with no gene match: 11. CDR3 sequence: CASSLYRGQGDLYTEAFF. The CDR3 nucleotides are TGTGCCAGCAGCTTGTATAGGGGACAGGGGGATTTATACACTGAAGCTTTCTTT.

V gene TRBV27 combines with J gene TRBJ2-7; TRBD1 agrees at 7 bases. V trimming: 6 bases; J trimming: 4 bases; junction bases outside the gene matches: 6. Germline V gives CDR1 MNHEY, CDR2 SMNVEV (reference sequence). CDR3 length: 13 residues. The CDR3: CASSPRQGYEQYF. The CDR3 DNA is TGTGCCAGCAGCCCCAGACAGGGTTACGAGCAGTACTTC.

This sequence joins TRBV7-2 and TRBJ1-6; D perhaps matches TRBD1 (6 bases). The germline V gene encodes CDR1 SGHTA and CDR2 FQGNSA. This CDR3 spans 15 amino acids. V was clipped by 1 base and J by 6 bases, with 10 bases between them. The CDR3: CASSLVGGANSPLHF. Here the CDR3 DNA reads TGTGCCAGCAGCTTAGTAGGGGGGGCTAATTCACCCCTCCACTTT.

The V gene is TRBV20-1, the J gene TRBJ2-2; a weak D match, TRBD2 (6 bases). Germline V CDR1 and CDR2: DFQATT, SNEGSKA (reference sequence). There are 11 residues in the CDR3. CDR3 nucleotide sequence: TGCAGCGGGACTCGGAACGGGGAGCTGTTTTTT. This gives the protein CSGTRNGELFF.

CDR3 region: CASSPIGLRGRDTQYF. In DNA, the CDR3 is TGTGCCAGCAGCCCGATAGGACTGAGGGGGAGAGATACGCAGTATTTT. The rearrangement uses TRBV14 and TRBJ2-3; perhaps TRBD1 as D (6 bases). Between the trimmed V and J ends, which lost 4 bases and 5 bases, there was a span of 19 bases. CDR1 is SGHDN and CDR2 is FVKESK in the germline V gene. This CDR3 spans 16 amino acids.

The gene calls are TRBV12-5 and TRBJ2-7; D ambiguous. This CDR3 is 12 amino acids long. Deletions cut 0 bases from V and 6 bases from J, with 6 bases between. Looked up from germline, CDR1 is LGHNT and CDR2 is FRNRAP. The CDR3 region has the DNA TGTGCTAGTGGTTTGGTACGGAGCGAGCAGTACTTC. This codes for CASGLVRSEQYF.

The count of this clone is one. The chain joins TRBV5-6 to TRBJ2-2; D unresolved. The CDR3 contains 14 residues. V was clipped by 1 base and J by 2 bases, with 6 bases between them. CDR1 and CDR2 from the germline V gene are SGHDT and YYEEEE. CDR3 region: CASSLTTNTGELFF. The CDR3 nucleotides are TGTGCCAGCAGCTTGACTACTAACACCGGGGAGCTGTTTTTT.

The chain is built from TRBV5-1 and TRBJ2-2, with 11 bases that match TRBD1. This CDR3 spans 20 amino acids. Per germline, CDR1 SGHRS and CDR2 YFSETQ. J gave up 7 bases and V 2 bases, and 19 bases lay outside the gene matches. The DNA for the CDR3 is TGCGCCAGCAGCTTACTCGGAGGACAGGGGGCCCCTGGTGGGTACGGGGAGCTGTTTTTT. It encodes CASSLLGGQGAPGGYGELFF.

CDR3 in DNA: TGTGCCAGCAGCCCAGACAGGGAGCACGAGCAGTACTTC. Translation gives CASSPDREHEQYF. The V call is TRBV2, the J call TRBJ2-5, with 7 bases fitting TRBD1. The DNA end is more similar to TRBJ2-7, so the J call may be wrong. The CDR3 sequence is 13 residues long. Germline CDR1 reads SNHLY; CDR2 reads FYNNEI.

The chain has TRBV11-3 and TRBJ1-6; D possibly corresponds to TRBD1 (5 bases). The CDR3 runs to 12 residues. V lost 4 bases and J 8 bases, leaving 6 bases between the germline ends. The germline gives CDR1 SGHNT, CDR2 YENEEA. CDR3 amino acids: CASSSGYSPLHF. The DNA of the CDR3 is TGTGCCAGCAGCTCAGGGTATTCACCCCTCCACTTT.

This chain joins TRBV29-1 and TRBJ2-3; D unresolved. CDR3 length equals 12 residues. V lost 4 bases and J lost 3, with 8 bases in between. Germline CDR1 reads SQVTM; CDR2 reads ANQGSEA. The DNA of the CDR3 is TGCAGCGTTGTACCGGGTACAGATACGCAGTATTTT. This translates into CSVVPGTDTQYF.

V and J are TRBV7-9 and TRBJ1-4; 8 bases fit TRBD1. CDR1 SEHNR and CDR2 FQNEAQ come from the germline V gene (reference sequence). Unmatched junction bases numbered 4, after V lost 1 base and J lost 6 bases. This CDR3 spans 15 amino acids. In nucleotides, the CDR3 is TGTGCCAGCAGCTTAGGGACAGGGACCTATGAAAAACTGTTTTTT. Its translation is CASSLGTGTYEKLFF.

The genes are TRBV9 and TRBJ1-6; 7 bases agree with TRBD1. Germline CDR1 and CDR2: SGDLS and YYNGEE. J lost 0 bases, V lost 5 bases, and 8 bases had no gene match. The CDR3 consists of 17 residues. CDR3 protein: CASSVETGSSYNSPLHF. The CDR3 nucleotides are TGTGCCAGCAGTGTGGAGACAGGGAGCTCCTATAATTCACCCCTCCACTTT.

V gene TRBV19 combines with J gene TRBJ2-2, with D hard to call. Germline CDR1 and CDR2: LNHDA and SQIVND (reference sequence). The CDR3 runs to 13 residues. The V gene lost 3 bases and the J gene lost 0 bases, with 2 bases spanning the gap. Here the CDR3 reads CASSIANTGELFF. The CDR3 region has the DNA TGTGCCAGTAGTATCGCGAACACCGGGGAGCTGTTTTTT. Complete variable domain (other parts from reference TRBV19 and TRBJ2-2): DGGITQSPKYLFRKEGQNVTLSCEQNLNHDAMYWYRQDPGQGLRLIYYSQIVNDFQKGDIAEGYSVSREKKESFPLTVTSAQKNPTAFYLCASSIANTGELFFGEGSRLTVL.

This clone came up once. The chain recombines TRBV19 with TRBJ1-2, with TRBD1 identical over 7 bases. Germline CDR1 is LNHDA and CDR2 is SQIVND (reference sequence). V was pared by 5 bases and J by 3 bases, with 3 bases of the junction left unmatched. This CDR3 contains 13 residues. CDR3 residues: CASSARGDYGYTF. The CDR3, as DNA: TGTGCCAGTAGTGCCAGGGGGGACTATGGCTACACCTTC.

The chain couples TRBV6-1 to TRBJ2-7, with D possibly being TRBD2 (5 bases). Germline CDR1 reads MNHNS; CDR2 reads SASEGT. Trimming removed 7 bases from V and 3 bases from J, with 13 bases in between. CDR3 size: 13 residues. The CDR3 sequence is CASTLGGSYEQYF. CDR3 nucleotide sequence: TGTGCCAGCACCCTTGGAGGAAGCTACGAGCAGTACTTC.

The chain joins TRBV29-1 to TRBJ2-3, with D possibly TRBD2 on 5 matching bases. This CDR3 comprises 11 residues. Germline V gene data show CDR1 as SQVTM and CDR2 as ANQGSEA. Trimming stripped 3 bases from V and 4 bases from J, with 5 bases between. The CDR3 sequence is CSVEDSDTQYF. In DNA form, the CDR3 reads TGCAGCGTTGAGGACTCAGATACGCAGTATTTT.

With respect to this clone: The same CDR3 can be traced to other DNA sequences in this sample. V gene TRBV27 combines with J gene TRBJ2-7; TRBD1 agrees at 11 bases. Germline CDR1 is MNHEY and CDR2 is SMNVEV (reference sequence). The CDR3 totals 14 residues. The junction had 4 bases not matched to a gene; V was cut back by 6 bases and J by 3 bases. This CDR3 reads CASSPGTGGYEQYF. The CDR3 DNA sequence: TGTGCCAGCAGCCCCGGGACAGGGGGCTACGAGCAGTACTTC.

Note on this clone: A junction end diverges from the germline sequence, so it may reflect a read error. The genes are TRBV7-7 and TRBJ2-2; TRBD1 might be the D (6 bases). The CDR3 consists of 15 residues. The germline CDR1 and CDR2 sequences are SSHAT and FNYEAQ (reference sequence). DNA of the CDR3: TGTGCTAGCAGCCCCACAGGGTCTAACACCGGGGAGCTGTTTTTT. This encodes CASSPTGSNTGELFF.

This clone was observed once. V gene TRBV2 combines with J gene TRBJ1-2; D not certain. The CDR3 is 12 amino acids. Germline loops: CDR1 SNHLY, CDR2 FYNNEI. The germline V and J ends were trimmed by 8 bases and 4 bases, with 11 bases remaining between them. The CDR3, as DNA: TGTGCCAGCGGTTCGGGTAGCTATGGCTACACCTTC. It translates to CASGSGSYGYTF.

Note on this clone: Other nucleotide sequences in the sample specify the same CDR3. The chain recombines TRBV5-1 with TRBJ2-7; D perhaps matches TRBD2 (6 bases). V dropped 2 bases and J dropped 0 bases, with 9 bases sitting between them. The CDR3 runs 14 residues. Germline V CDR1 and CDR2: SGHRS, YFSETQ. CDR3 region: CASSLAGSSYEQYF. CDR3 DNA: TGCGCCAGCAGCTTAGCGGGCTCCTCCTACGAGCAGTACTTC.

The chain recombines TRBV25-1 with TRBJ1-6, with 8 nucleotides matching TRBD1. Germline CDR1 MGHDK, CDR2 SYGVNS. The ends lost 4 bases at V and 2 bases at J; junction bases unmatched: 7. This CDR3 has 17 amino acids. CDR3 sequence reads: CASSVNRGTTYNSPLHF. The CDR3 DNA reads as TGTGCCAGCAGTGTTAACAGGGGGACAACCTATAATTCACCCCTCCACTTT.

This clone was recorded many times. The chain has TRBV4-3 and TRBJ2-1; 10 nucleotides match TRBD2. The V gene end was trimmed by 1 base and the J gene end by 4 bases; junction bases not matched to a gene: 4. Germline CDR1 is LGHNA and CDR2 is YSLEER. This CDR3 has 16 amino acids. CDR3 in DNA: TGCGCCAGCAGCCAAGCTAGCGGGGGACCGTACAATGAGCAGTTCTTC. This encodes CASSQASGGPYNEQFF.

V is TRBV7-8 and J is TRBJ2-6, with a possible D match to TRBD2 (7 bases). Germline CDR1 SGHVS, CDR2 FQNEAQ. Between the trimmed V and J ends, which lost 5 bases and 0 bases, there was a span of 23 bases. This CDR3 spans 20 amino acids. In DNA, the CDR3 is TGTGCCAGCAGCCCATATGGCGGGGGCCTACCGGCCTCTGGGGCCAACGTCCTGACTTTC. Amino acid sequence: CASSPYGGGLPASGANVLTF.

DNA for the CDR3: TGTGGGGTCGGGAGGGATAATGAAAAACTGTTTTTT. Translating gives CGVGRDNEKLFF. The rearrangement joins TRBV28 to TRBJ1-4; D gene ambiguous. This CDR3 is built from 12 residues. Germline CDR1 and CDR2: MDHEN and SYDVKM.

This clone was recorded a few times. The chain uses TRBV5-4 and TRBJ2-6, with D perhaps TRBD1 (5 bases). There are 18 residues in the CDR3. Trimming pared 4 bases from V and 4 bases from J, leaving 21 bases between. From germline, CDR1 is SGHNT and CDR2 YYREEE (reference sequence). CDR3 loop: CASSPSTGPTSGANVLTF. In DNA form, the CDR3 reads TGTGCCAGCAGCCCCTCAACAGGTCCGACGTCAGGGGCCAACGTCCTGACTTTC.

This sequence joins TRBV5-1 and TRBJ1-4, with TRBD1 matching over 7 bases. Per germline, CDR1 SGHRS and CDR2 YFSETQ. This CDR3 is built from 15 residues. Germline trimming cut 1 base from V and 2 bases from J; bases unmatched to any gene: 2. The CDR3 protein is CASSLQGGTNEKLFF. The CDR3 DNA follows: TGCGCCAGCAGCTTGCAGGGGGGCACTAATGAAAAACTGTTTTTT.

This sequence joins TRBV7-2 and TRBJ1-2; D call uncertain. V shed 3 bases and J shed 4 bases, with 12 bases lying between them. This CDR3 contains 14 residues. The germline gives CDR1 SGHTA, CDR2 FQGNSA. The CDR3 is CASSLSQSLYGYTF. DNA for the CDR3: TGTGCCAGCAGCTTGTCACAGAGCCTCTATGGCTACACCTTC.

The V and J genes are TRBV5-4 and TRBJ2-1, with D perhaps TRBD1 (6 bases). Germline V lookup: CDR1 SGHNT, CDR2 YYREEE (reference sequence). V shed 0 bases and J shed 7 bases, with 17 bases lying between them. This CDR3 has 16 residues. Here the CDR3 reads CASSLVGRGRGNEQFF. CDR3 nucleotide sequence: TGTGCCAGCAGCTTGGTCGGCAGGGGAAGGGGGAATGAGCAGTTCTTC.

The CDR3: CASSFLQELTEAFF. CDR3 DNA: TGTGCCAGCAGCTTTTTACAGGAGCTCACTGAAGCTTTCTTT. The chain recombines TRBV5-5 with TRBJ1-1, with D possibly being TRBD1 (5 bases). The CDR3 has 14 residues. Germline CDR1 is SGHKS and CDR2 is YYEKEE (reference sequence). V was shortened by 2 bases and J by 4 bases, with 12 bases between the two germline ends.